These 2 T cell receptor beta chains originate from one sample sequenced in a study of blood T cell repertoires in COVID-19. The assay was immunoSEQ multiplex PCR, and TCRdb's table has in-frame clones only and misses some. The sample holds 250,000 to 350,000 clones, about 90% seen once. Sequenced input: peripheral blood. The origin of the receptors is a woman aged 30 to 39 who had recovered from COVID-19.

J is TRBJ2-1 and V is TRBV5-6, with TRBD1 matching 7 bases. Per germline, CDR1 SGHDT and CDR2 YYEEEE. V lost 0 bases, J lost 3 bases, and 3 bases stayed unmatched. This CDR3 is built from 15 residues. The CDR3: CASSLEGGLYNEQFF. The CDR3 nucleotides read TGTGCCAGCAGCTTGGAAGGGGGCCTCTACAATGAGCAGTTCTTC.

The sample holds a few counts of this clone. The gene calls are TRBV6-2 or TRBV6-3 and TRBJ2-2, with 8 nucleotides matching TRBD1. Germline V CDR1 and CDR2: MNHEY, SVGEGT. J gave up 2 bases and V 5 bases, and 16 bases lay outside the gene matches. The CDR3 is 19 residues long. As DNA, the CDR3 is TGTGCCAGCAGTCATGACAGGGGATCCCTACCACGAAACACCGGGGAGCTGTTTTTT. Translating gives CASSHDRGSLPRNTGELFF.